This TCR beta chain is from a study of shared clonotypes between healthy human individuals. Study summary: The donor group consisted of a couple of women and a few men, aged 18 to 49.

Per the germline V gene, CDR1 is ENHRY and CDR2 is SYGVKD. The V end was cut by 10 bases, the J end by 1 base, with 10 bases between. This CDR3 has 12 residues. Here immunoSEQ multiplex PCR was the method, and the copy in TCRdb shows in-frame clones only, minus some. The sample holds 850,000 to 1,200,000 clones, about 77% seen once. The sequenced material came from memory CD4+ T cells sorted from blood. The subset denotes: CD45RA-negative fraction. This sequence originates from a man aged 18 to 35 in good health. This chain connects TRBV10-3 to TRBJ1-2, with D possibly being TRBD1 (5 bases). Here the CDR3 reads CATGTGNYGYTF. In DNA form, the CDR3 reads TGTGCCACAGGGACGGGTAACTATGGCTACACCTTC.